The entry below gives a single T cell receptor (beta chain) sequence along with its context. The antigen remains undetermined. Stated time point: pre-treatment sample, taken before nivolumab and TIL therapy. Trimming removed 8 bases at V and 4 bases at J, with 11 bases between. CDR3 length: 13 residues. Germline values: CDR1 KGHSH, CDR2 LQKENI. Sequencing used immunoSEQ v3. TCRdb's table, derived via immunoSEQ multiplex PCR, lists solely in-frame clones and lacks some. The table has under 35,000 clones, about 80% seen once. These data are taken from a study of TIL therapy for anti-PD-1-resistant metastatic lung cancer. Study information: Several tumors were EGFR-mutant and two were ALK-rearranged. Tumors carried a median around 1.4 non-synonymous mutations per megabase.

Study-wide findings and caveats: Infused TIL clonotypes partially replaced the baseline blood repertoire, then decayed over months. Treatment-naive, never-smoker and oncogene-addicted patients were overrepresented in this highly selected cohort.

The gene calls are TRBV18 and TRBJ1-4; D may be TRBD1 (5 bases). Sample: blood, taken at baseline. This TCR was sampled from a woman between 30 and 85 years old with non-small cell lung cancer. The CDR3 region is CASGGGLNEKLFF. The CDR3 DNA reads as TGTGCCAGCGGCGGGGGACTTAATGAAAAACTGTTTTTT.